This TCR beta chain comes out of a study of post-analysis software for immune sequencing data. Study-wide results and caveats: Elevated frequency relative to controls characterized a handful of TRBV segments in patients, TRBV5-6, TRBV5-1 and TRBV20-1 among them. Controls' normalized Chao1 diversity significantly exceeded that of multiple sclerosis patients.

Trimming pared 7 bases from V and 3 bases from J, leaving 22 bases between. The CDR3 covers 15 residues. The V gene's germline CDR1 is DFQATT and CDR2 SNEGSKA (reference sequence). This clonotype occurred a few times. Its antigen is as yet unknown. The authors incorporated unique molecular identifiers into the TCR beta cDNA libraries. Each CDR3 protein is one row after TCRdb ran MiXCR on the PCR reads. The table includes about 540,000 distinct CDR3 sequences, roughly 34% detected once. Sequenced: blood. The gene calls are TRBV20-1 and TRBJ2-7, with D perhaps given as TRBD1 or TRBD2 (5 bases each). This sequence was found in a girl aged 2 to 17 with multiple sclerosis. DNA of the CDR3: TGCAGTGTTCAGACCCCGGGACCGAGAATCTACGAGCAGTACTTC. This encodes CSVQTPGPRIYEQYF.